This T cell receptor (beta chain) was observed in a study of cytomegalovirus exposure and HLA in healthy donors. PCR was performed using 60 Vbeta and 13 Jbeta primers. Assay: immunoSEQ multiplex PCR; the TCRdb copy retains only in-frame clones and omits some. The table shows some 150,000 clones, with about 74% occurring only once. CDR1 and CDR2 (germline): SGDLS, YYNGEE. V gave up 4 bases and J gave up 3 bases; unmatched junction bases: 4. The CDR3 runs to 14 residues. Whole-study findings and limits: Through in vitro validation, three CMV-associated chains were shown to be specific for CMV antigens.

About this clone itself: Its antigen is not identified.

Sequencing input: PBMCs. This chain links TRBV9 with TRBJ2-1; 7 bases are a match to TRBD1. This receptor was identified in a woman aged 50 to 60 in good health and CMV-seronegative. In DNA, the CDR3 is TGTGCCAGCAGCCCTAGACAGGGCTACAATGAGCAGTTCTTC. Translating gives CASSPRQGYNEQFF.